These 27 T cell receptor beta chains were sequenced from one sample in a study of CD8+CD57+ T cells in acquired aplastic anemia. Genomic DNA constituted the template upon which TCR beta VDJ and CDR3 profiling was performed. MiXCR, run by TCRdb on the reads, gives a single entry per CDR3 protein. Among about 180,000 distinct CDR3 sequences listed, almost 50% were seen once. Sequenced patients had shown CD8+CD57+ cell expansion by flow cytometry. Sequenced: sorted CD4+, CD8+, or CD8+CD57+ T cells (not recorded which) from PBMCs. The receptors stem from a human donor with aplastic anemia.

The chain uses TRBV4-3 and TRBJ2-7, with D unclear. V lost 0 bases, J lost 2 bases, and 8 bases lay in between. The CDR3 extends over 14 amino acids. Germline CDR1 and CDR2: LGHNA and YSLEER. The CDR3 loop reads CASSQEPSTYEQYF. The CDR3 DNA follows: TGCGCCAGCAGCCAAGAGCCGTCTACCTACGAGCAGTACTTC.

The rearrangement links TRBV20-1 to TRBJ2-1; 8 nucleotides match TRBD1. Germline values: CDR1 DFQATT, CDR2 SNEGSKA (reference sequence). Unmatched junction bases numbered 6, after V lost 5 bases and J lost 3 bases. CDR3 length: 14 amino acids. CDR3 DNA sequence: TGCAGTGCTCCCGGGACAGGCCTCTACAATGAGCAGTTCTTC. Its protein product is CSAPGTGLYNEQFF.

This sequence joins TRBV7-6 and TRBJ2-7, with D hard to call. From germline, CDR1 is SGHVS and CDR2 FNYEAQ. V was pared by 5 bases and J by 3 bases, with 14 bases between. CDR3 size: 14 residues. The CDR3 nucleotides are TGTGCCAGCAGCCAAAGTAAGGGTTTCTACGAGCAGTACTTC. Residues: CASSQSKGFYEQYF.

The chain recombines TRBV10-1 with TRBJ2-1; weak D call: TRBD2 (6 bases). CDR1 and CDR2 from the germline V gene are WNHNN and SYGVQD (reference sequence). The V and J ends lost 3 bases and 5 bases respectively, with 11 bases between them. CDR3 length equals 14 residues. The DNA of the CDR3 is TGCGCCAGCAGTGACCGGGGGAGGAACAATGAGCAGTTCTTC. It translates to CASSDRGRNNEQFF.

Worth noting for this clonotype: Being one base from a much bigger clone, this may be a read error. Here the CDR3 omits its conserved ending phenylalanine or tryptophan, so a read error is the likely source. The CDR3 DNA is TGTGCCAGCAGGTTGACTAGTCGGCGGGAGCTGTTTTTG. This gives the protein CASRLTSRRELFL. This chain joins TRBV12-3 or TRBV12-4 and TRBJ2-2, with D perhaps matching TRBD2 (6 bases). Deletions cut 6 bases from V and 9 bases from J, with 14 bases between. The CDR3 covers 13 residues.

This chain uses TRBV24-1 with TRBJ2-2; the D gene is possibly TRBD1 (6 bases). The CDR3 has 14 amino acids. The V gene lost 9 bases and the J gene lost 3 bases, with 13 bases spanning the gap. The germline gives CDR1 KGHDR, CDR2 SFDVKD. The CDR3 spells CATSQGFDTGELFF. CDR3 nucleotide sequence: TGTGCCACCTCACAGGGTTTTGACACCGGGGAGCTGTTTTTT.

Notes on this clonotype: This clone may be a read error of a much larger clone one base away. The chain employs TRBV11-1 and TRBJ1-4, with a possible D match to TRBD1 (5 bases). The germline V gene has CDR1 SGHAT and CDR2 FQDESV (reference sequence). The CDR3 extends over 14 amino acids. V was pared by 2 bases and J by 7 bases, with 11 bases between. Here the CDR3 reads CASSLSEDSEKLFF. The CDR3 region has the DNA TGTGCCAGCAGCTTATCGGAAGACAGTGAAAAACTGTTTTTT.

The gene calls are TRBV6-2 or TRBV6-3 and TRBJ2-7; 10 nucleotides align to TRBD1. The ends lost 6 bases at V and 6 bases at J; junction bases unmatched: 5. The CDR3 consists of 13 residues. The germline V gene has CDR1 MNHEY and CDR2 SVGEGT. In DNA, the CDR3 is TGTGCCAGCAGATCCAGGACAGGGGGCGAGCAGTACTTC. Translation gives CASRSRTGGEQYF.

This sequence joins TRBV28 and TRBJ2-5, with D perhaps matching TRBD2 (5 bases). Germline V gives CDR1 MDHEN, CDR2 SYDVKM. V was shortened by 4 bases and J by 4 bases, with 13 bases between the two germline ends. The CDR3 length is 14 residues. The CDR3 protein is CASSSLLEGETQYF. The CDR3 DNA sequence: TGTGCCAGCAGTTCTCTACTCGAGGGAGAGACCCAGTACTTC.

The genes are TRBV10-3 and TRBJ2-7; D could derive from TRBD1 or TRBD2 (5 bases each). The germline CDR1 and CDR2 sequences are ENHRY and SYGVKD. The CDR3 loop spans 14 amino acids. Trimming left V 5 bases short and J 4 bases short, with 15 bases between. CDR3: CAISRSRGEYEQYF. Here the CDR3 DNA reads TGTGCCATCAGTCGGTCCCGAGGGGAGTACGAGCAGTACTTC.

The chain links TRBV3-1 to TRBJ1-1, with D possibly TRBD1 on 5 matching bases. Germline-derived CDR1 and CDR2 are LGHDT and YNNKEL (reference sequence). This CDR3 has 12 residues. V lost 4 bases and J 8 bases, leaving 11 bases between the germline ends. The chain's CDR3 is CASSRPGGEAFF. DNA of the CDR3: TGTGCCAGCAGCCGTCCCGGGGGGGAAGCTTTCTTT.

This clonotype was seen ten or more times. The chain joins TRBV9 to TRBJ2-1; 7 bases are shared with TRBD1. Germline V gene lookup returns CDR1 SGDLS and CDR2 YYNGEE. This CDR3 has 15 residues. The V gene end was trimmed by 4 bases and the J gene end by 0 bases; junction bases not matched to a gene: 4. CDR3 nucleotide sequence: TGTGCCAGCAGCTCGGACAGGAGCTCCTACAATGAGCAGTTCTTC. Protein: CASSSDRSSYNEQFF. The whole variable domain, filled in from reference TRBV9 and TRBJ2-1, reads DSGVTQTPKHLITATGQRVTLRCSPRSGDLSVYWYQQSLDQGLQFLIQYYNGEERAKGNILERFSAQQFPDLHSELNLSSLELGDSALYFCASSSDRSSYNEQFFGPGTRLTVL.

This chain's CDR3 is CASRGLLGNGYTF. In DNA, the CDR3 is TGTGCCAGCAGAGGGTTGCTGGGGAACGGCTACACCTTC. V gene TRBV2 combines with J gene TRBJ1-2; D ambiguous. From germline, CDR1 is SNHLY and CDR2 FYNNEI. V was clipped by 6 bases and J by 8 bases, with 16 bases between them. The length of the CDR3 is 13 residues.

In its sample, this clonotype was seen many times. The gene calls are TRBV5-4 and TRBJ1-2, with a possible D match to TRBD1 (6 bases). Trimming removed 4 bases from V and 2 bases from J, with 12 bases in between. Germline V gives CDR1 SGHNT, CDR2 YYREEE (reference sequence). CDR3 length equals 14 residues. CDR3 amino acids: CASSLEQGNYGYTF. CDR3 sequence (DNA): TGTGCCAGCAGCCTCGAACAGGGAAACTATGGCTACACCTTC.

The count of this clonotype is one. The rearrangement joins TRBV5-1 to TRBJ2-7; TRBD1 might be the D (6 bases). The CDR3 loop spans 13 amino acids. V shed 4 bases and J shed 2 bases, with 10 bases lying between them. Germline V gene lookup returns CDR1 SGHRS and CDR2 YFSETQ. The CDR3 here is CASSRDNTYEQYF. The CDR3, as DNA: TGCGCCAGCAGCCGGGACAACACCTACGAGCAGTACTTC.

The J gene is TRBJ1-6, the V gene TRBV15; D possibly corresponds to TRBD1 (5 bases). Germline V gives CDR1 LNHNV, CDR2 YYDKDF (reference sequence). The CDR3 loop spans 16 amino acids. Trimming shortened V by 1 base and J by 9 bases, and 16 bases separated the two germline ends. The CDR3 protein is CATSRGGLGGGSPLHF. DNA for the CDR3: TGTGCCACCAGCAGAGGGGGCCTCGGGGGAGGTTCACCCCTCCACTTT.

CDR3 nucleotide sequence: TGCAGTGCTAGAGGGCATCTTAGCGGGGGGGCCTTGAACATTCAGTACTTC. Amino acid sequence: CSARGHLSGGALNIQYF. The genes are TRBV20-1 and TRBJ2-4; 11 bases are a match to TRBD2. The ends lost 1 base at V and 7 bases at J; junction bases unmatched: 12. The CDR3 loop spans 17 amino acids. CDR1 and CDR2 (germline): DFQATT, SNEGSKA (reference sequence).

V gene TRBV12-3 or TRBV12-4 combines with J gene TRBJ2-1; 7 bases line up with TRBD2. The CDR3 sequence is 17 residues long. The V gene end was trimmed by 4 bases and the J gene end by 1 base; junction bases not matched to a gene: 10. The CDR3 DNA follows: TGTGCCAGCAGTTATGGTAGTGGCGGGAGTTCCTACAATGAGCAGTTCTTC. This sequence encodes CASSYGSGGSSYNEQFF.

This clonotype was counted a few times. The chain carries TRBV10-3 and TRBJ1-3; a possible D gene is TRBD1 (6 bases). From germline, CDR1 is ENHRY and CDR2 SYGVKD. Trimming left V 4 bases short and J 2 bases short, with 12 bases between. The CDR3 spans 15 residues. CDR3 sequence: CAISVGALAGNTIYF. CDR3 nucleotide sequence: TGTGCCATCAGTGTGGGGGCACTGGCTGGAAACACCATATATTTT.

V gene TRBV20-1 combines with J gene TRBJ1-6; D perhaps matches TRBD1 (5 bases). From germline, CDR1 is DFQATT and CDR2 SNEGSKA (reference sequence). Trimming took off 0 bases at V and 10 bases at J, with 7 bases between the two ends. This CDR3 has 12 residues. DNA for the CDR3: TGCAGTGCTAGAGATGGGGGGTCACCCCTCCACTTT. This gives the protein CSARDGGSPLHF.

With respect to this clonotype: Just one base apart from a much larger clone, this may be a read error. The chain has TRBV5-1 and TRBJ1-1; maybe TRBD1 (5 bases). CDR1 is SGHRS, CDR2 YFSETQ, per germline. This CDR3 is 14 amino acids long. CDR3 amino acids: CASSSGGMKTEAFF. Here the CDR3 DNA reads TGCGCCAGCAGCTCCGGGGGGATGAAGACTGAAGCTTTCTTT.

The rearrangement links TRBV7-9 to TRBJ1-6, with TRBD1 matching 9 bases. There are 13 residues in the CDR3. V shed 6 bases and J 10 bases; nucleotides not matched to a gene: 4. The germline CDR1 and CDR2 sequences are SEHNR and FQNEAQ (reference sequence). For the CDR3, the DNA is TGTGCCAGCAGTTGGGACAGGGAGTCACCCCTCCACTTT. It translates to CASSWDRESPLHF.

This clonotype was observed once. The V gene is TRBV7-2, the J gene TRBJ2-5, with 7 bases lining up with TRBD1. There are 14 residues in the CDR3. J was trimmed by 3 bases and V by 2 bases; bases with no gene match: 3. Germline CDR1 reads SGHTA; CDR2 reads FQGNSA. CDR3 sequence (DNA): TGTGCCAGCAGCTTATCGGACAGGAAAGAGACCCAGTACTTC. This translates into CASSLSDRKETQYF. The full variable domain, with the rest looked up from reference TRBV7-2 and TRBJ2-5, is GAGVSQSPSNKVTEKGKDVELRCDPISGHTALYWYRQSLGQGLEFLIYFQGNSAPDKSGLPSDRFSAERTGGSVSTLTIQRTQQEDSAVYLCASSLSDRKETQYFGPGTRLLVL.

The gene calls are TRBV7-3 and TRBJ2-3; 7 nucleotides align to TRBD2. J was trimmed by 3 bases and V by 8 bases; bases with no gene match: 2. The germline gives CDR1 SGHTA, CDR2 FQGTGA. This CDR3 region has 12 residues. The CDR3 nucleotides are TGTGCCAGCGGGAGGGCGACAGATACGCAGTATTTT. This sequence encodes CASGRATDTQYF.

This clonotype has at least ten counts. The CDR3 bases are TGTGCCAGCAGCGTGGGCATCGGACAGTCAGATACGCAGTATTTT. Encoded protein: CASSVGIGQSDTQYF. The chain links TRBV9 to TRBJ2-3; perhaps TRBD1 as D (6 bases). Per germline, CDR1 SGDLS and CDR2 YYNGEE. V was cut by 2 bases and J by 4 bases, with 14 bases left in between. The CDR3 length is 15 residues.

This clonotype was observed many times. The chain carries TRBV9 and TRBJ2-3; tentative D call: TRBD1 (6 bases). The germline gives CDR1 SGDLS, CDR2 YYNGEE. V shed 0 bases and J shed 1 base, with 12 bases lying between them. This CDR3 spans 16 amino acids. The CDR3 sequence is CASSVALWGRTDTQYF. In nucleotides, the CDR3 is TGTGCCAGCAGCGTAGCTCTCTGGGGGCGCACAGATACGCAGTATTTT.

The V call is TRBV6-1, the J call TRBJ2-2, with 11 bases matching TRBD2. This CDR3 spans 16 amino acids. Germline CDR1 reads MNHNS; CDR2 reads SASEGT. The V and J ends lost 6 bases and 4 bases, in that order; junction bases with no gene match: 7. CDR3 DNA sequence: TGTGCCAGCAGCCCGTCCGGACTAGCGGGCACCGGGGAGCTGTTTTTT. This encodes CASSPSGLAGTGELFF.